A single sample gave rise to the 31 T cell receptor beta chains below, sequenced in a study of blood T cell repertoires in COVID-19 (dated by TCRdb to 2019 to 2021). Libraries were made using the immunoSEQ multiplex PCR assay. The clones in this table, taken by TCRdb from immuneACCESS, are in-frame only. Not every clone is retained; where verified, under half of the shortfall comes from an unresolved V gene, and the cause of the rest is unknown. This sample gives about 200,000 clones in total; around 81% of them show up just once. The top ten clonotypes cover around 7.4% of the sample. Sample: PBMCs or T cells enriched from blood (not recorded which). The receptors here all came from a woman aged 40 to 55 with acute COVID-19.

This rearrangement joins TRBV6-1 to TRBJ2-7; 9 positions agree with TRBD2. Per germline, CDR1 MNHNS and CDR2 SASEGT. With 1 base clipped from V and 0 bases from J, the junction kept 1 base outside the gene matches. This CDR3 contains 15 residues. CDR3 sequence (DNA): TGTGCCAGCAGTGAAGAGACTAGCGGCTCCTACGAGCAGTACTTC. This codes for CASSEETSGSYEQYF.

This clone was observed a single time. The chain employs TRBV5-4 and TRBJ1-2; TRBD1 might be the D (5 bases). Per germline, CDR1 SGHNT and CDR2 YYREEE (reference sequence). V was cut by 2 bases and J by 6 bases, with 17 bases left in between. This CDR3 spans 15 amino acids. DNA for the CDR3: TGTGCCAGCAGCTTTTCCGGGCAGGGTCTTAATGGCTACACCTTC. Translation: CASSFSGQGLNGYTF.

V and J are TRBV27 and TRBJ2-6, with 11 bases identical to TRBD1. The CDR3 is 16 amino acids. Germline loops: CDR1 MNHEY, CDR2 SMNVEV (reference sequence). V lost 3 bases and J lost 4; bases outside the gene matches: 2. The CDR3: CASSLDRGPGANVLTF. The CDR3 DNA reads TGTGCCAGCAGTTTGGACAGGGGGCCCGGGGCCAACGTCCTGACTTTC.

This clone was seen a few times. The chain combines TRBV2 with TRBJ2-5, with 8 bases identical to TRBD2. The germline gives CDR1 SNHLY, CDR2 FYNNEI. V was clipped by 7 bases and J by 0 bases; unmatched bases: 7. The CDR3 totals 15 residues. The CDR3 loop reads CASTRGGGYQETQYF. Here the CDR3 DNA reads TGTGCCAGCACGAGGGGCGGGGGGTACCAAGAGACCCAGTACTTC. The full variable domain, in which reference TRBV2 and TRBJ2-5 provide the parts outside the CDR3, is EPEVTQTPSHQVTQMGQEVILRCVPISNHLYFYWYRQILGQKVEFLVSFYNNEISEKSEIFDDQFSVERPDGSNFTLKIRSTKLEDSAMYFCASTRGGGYQETQYFGPGTRLLVL.

For the CDR3, the DNA is TGTGCCAGCAGCTTAGCGATCGGTGGCACTGAAGCTTTCTTT. Translated: CASSLAIGGTEAFF. The chain has TRBV7-2 and TRBJ1-1; D gene uncertain. CDR3 length: 14 residues. The V and J ends lost 0 bases and 4 bases respectively, with 9 bases between them. Germline-derived CDR1 and CDR2 are SGHTA and FQGNSA.

The CDR3 bases are TGTGCCAGTAGCGACAGGGGAAACTATGGCTACACCTTC. It specifies CASSDRGNYGYTF. The chain combines TRBV19 with TRBJ1-2; 8 bases agree with TRBD1. Trimming cost V 6 bases and J 2 bases; bases outside gene matches: 2. Germline values: CDR1 LNHDA, CDR2 SQIVND (reference sequence). The CDR3 has 13 residues.

A few counts support this clone. The CDR3 spells CASSASGTVYEQYF. In DNA, the CDR3 is TGTGCCAGCAGCGCTAGCGGGACTGTCTACGAGCAGTACTTC. V is TRBV9 and J is TRBJ2-7; TRBD2 agrees at 9 bases. The CDR3 totals 14 residues. CDR1 is SGDLS, CDR2 YYNGEE, per germline. J lost 3 bases, V lost 3 bases, and 4 bases had no gene match.

The chain is built from TRBV27 and TRBJ1-4; 9 positions agree with TRBD1. Germline V gene lookup returns CDR1 MNHEY and CDR2 SMNVEV (reference sequence). This CDR3 region has 17 residues. Trimming at V came to 5 bases and at J to 5 bases, leaving 12 bases not matched to a gene. CDR3 residues: CASSLTLPDRGNEKLFF. In nucleotides, the CDR3 is TGTGCCAGCAGTCTGACACTCCCGGACAGGGGCAATGAAAAACTGTTTTTT.

This clone was picked up a small number of times. This sequence joins TRBV19 and TRBJ1-5; D is perhaps TRBD1 (5 bases). Germline V CDR1 and CDR2: LNHDA, SQIVND (reference sequence). CDR3 length: 14 amino acids. Trimming removed 7 bases at V and 6 bases at J, with 16 bases between. The CDR3 region is CASTGQAGGQPQHF. As DNA, the CDR3 is TGTGCCAGTACAGGGCAGGCAGGCGGTCAGCCCCAGCATTTT.

This clone appeared a single time. This chain uses TRBV18 with TRBJ1-1; TRBD1 matches at 8 bases. Trimming removed 5 bases from V and 6 bases from J; junction bases left unmatched: 8. The CDR3 is made up of 14 amino acids. The germline V gene encodes CDR1 KGHSH and CDR2 LQKENI. CDR3 DNA sequence: TGTGCCAGCTCAGTAGGACAGGGTGGCGCTGAAGCTTTCTTT. This encodes CASSVGQGGAEAFF.

The CDR3 loop reads CASSPRYQGGALHF. Written as DNA, the CDR3 is TGTGCCAGCAGCCCAAGATACCAGGGTGGTGCCCTCCACTTT. This chain joins TRBV5-6 and TRBJ1-6; D may be TRBD1 (5 bases). The CDR3 covers 14 residues. The germline V gene has CDR1 SGHDT and CDR2 YYEEEE. Trimming shortened V by 4 bases and J by 14 bases, and 19 bases separated the two germline ends.

This rearrangement joins TRBV11-2 to TRBJ2-3; TRBD1 aligns across 10 bases. This CDR3 comprises 16 residues. With V trimmed by 3 bases and J by 5 bases, 8 bases remained unmatched. Germline CDR1 is SGHAT and CDR2 is FQNNGV. CDR3: CASSFSRTGGVDTQYF. CDR3 coding DNA: TGTGCCAGCAGCTTCTCGAGGACAGGGGGGGTAGATACGCAGTATTTT.

This rearrangement joins TRBV6-5 to TRBJ1-5, with D tentatively TRBD1 (5 bases). V lost 3 bases and J lost 3, with 12 bases in between. The CDR3 spans 15 residues. Germline-derived CDR1 and CDR2 are MNHEY and SVGAGI. The CDR3 nucleotides read TGTGCCAGCAGTTATTGGCAAGGGGACAATCAGCCCCAGCATTTT. Protein product: CASSYWQGDNQPQHF.

This chain connects TRBV6-6 to TRBJ2-1; TRBD2 matches at 11 bases. V gave up 6 bases and J gave up 8 bases; unmatched junction bases: 15. The CDR3 is made up of 17 amino acids. The germline V gene has CDR1 MNHNY and CDR2 SVGAGI (reference sequence). The CDR3 DNA reads as TGTGCCAGCAGACGACCTTTAGCGGGGGGGCAACGCGATGAGCAGTTCTTC. This gives the protein CASRRPLAGGQRDEQFF.

V gene TRBV3-1 (or the pseudogene TRBV3-2) combines with J gene TRBJ1-1, with D maybe TRBD1 (6 bases). The CDR3 is 14 residues long. V gave up 3 bases and J gave up 5 bases, with 13 bases separating them. Germline V gene lookup returns CDR1 LGHDT and CDR2 YNNKEL (reference sequence). The CDR3 bases are TGTGCCAGCAGCCAGGTACTAAGGGGGACTGAAGCTTTCTTT. This translates into CASSQVLRGTEAFF.

This clone was observed a single time. CDR3 nucleotides: TGTGCCAGCAGCGAACAGGGGGTGGACTACAATGAGCAGTTCTTC. Protein: CASSEQGVDYNEQFF. The rearrangement joins TRBV2 to TRBJ2-1; TRBD1 matches 8 bases. Germline V lookup: CDR1 SNHLY, CDR2 FYNNEI. With V trimmed by 6 bases and J by 3 bases, 7 bases remained unmatched. The CDR3 runs 15 residues.

This chain links TRBV11-3 with TRBJ2-3, with TRBD2 matching 8 bases. The CDR3 contains 17 residues. CDR1 and CDR2 (germline): SGHNT, YENEEA. Trimming removed 5 bases from V and 4 bases from J; junction bases left unmatched: 14. CDR3 DNA: TGTGCCAGCAGCCTCCGGACTAGCCCGGGTGAGGCAGATACGCAGTATTTT. Encoded protein: CASSLRTSPGEADTQYF.

This chain connects TRBV30 to TRBJ1-5; TRBD1 matches at 7 bases. This CDR3 is 13 amino acids long. V was clipped by 4 bases and J by 6 bases; unmatched bases: 6. The germline gives CDR1 GTSNPN, CDR2 SVGIG (reference sequence). This chain's CDR3 is CAWTGGSGQPQHF. For the CDR3, the DNA is TGTGCCTGGACAGGGGGATCGGGTCAGCCCCAGCATTTT.

The genes are TRBV5-1 and TRBJ1-6; weak D call: TRBD1 (5 bases). Between the trimmed V and J ends, which lost 4 bases and 0 bases, there was a span of 14 bases. Germline V gene lookup returns CDR1 SGHRS and CDR2 YFSETQ. The CDR3 spans 17 residues. In DNA, the CDR3 is TGCGCCAGCAGCCTCGGGGGAGGGAGCTCCTATAATTCACCCCTCCACTTT. Its translation is CASSLGGGSSYNSPLHF.

This chain links TRBV27 with TRBJ1-5, with D hard to call. The CDR3 is 14 amino acids. The V gene lost 5 bases and the J gene lost 4 bases, with 12 bases spanning the gap. Germline-derived CDR1 and CDR2 are MNHEY and SMNVEV (reference sequence). CDR3 residues: CASSPRIANQPQHF. The CDR3 coding sequence is TGTGCCAGCAGTCCGAGGATCGCAAATCAGCCCCAGCATTTT.

The rearrangement uses TRBV19 and TRBJ2-1, with a weak D call TRBD2 (6 bases). This CDR3 comprises 13 residues. The germline gives CDR1 LNHDA, CDR2 SQIVND (reference sequence). Trimming removed 6 bases at V and 4 bases at J, with 10 bases between. The DNA of the CDR3 is TGTGCCAGTAGCAAGCTAGCGTACAATGAGCAGTTCTTC. It is translated as CASSKLAYNEQFF.

V and J are TRBV6-2 or TRBV6-3 and TRBJ1-5; TRBD1 agrees at 7 bases. The CDR3 consists of 15 residues. Per germline, CDR1 MNHEY and CDR2 SVGEGT. Trimming at V came to 6 bases and at J to 0 bases, leaving 5 bases not matched to a gene. The CDR3 DNA sequence: TGTGCCAGCAGCCGAACAGGGGCTAGCAATCAGCCCCAGCATTTT. This sequence encodes CASSRTGASNQPQHF.

The rearrangement links TRBV4-1 to TRBJ2-3; 8 positions match TRBD1. V shed 8 bases and J 3 bases; nucleotides not matched to a gene: 7. CDR3 size: 14 residues. Germline assignment: CDR1 MGHRA and CDR2 YSYEKL. CDR3 loop: CASSLGQGTDTQYF. CDR3 nucleotides: TGCGCCAGCTCCTTAGGACAGGGAACAGATACGCAGTATTTT.

V gene TRBV5-1 combines with J gene TRBJ1-4; TRBD1 might be the D (6 bases). V lost 4 bases to trimming and J lost 8 bases, with 21 bases between them. Germline CDR1 SGHRS, CDR2 YFSETQ. This CDR3 has 16 residues. The CDR3 DNA reads as TGCGCCAGCAGCCCAAACAAACAGGGAAACGGGGAAAAACTGTTTTTT. Protein product: CASSPNKQGNGEKLFF. The whole variable domain, remainder taken from reference TRBV5-1 and TRBJ1-4, is KAGVTQTPRYLIKTRGQQVTLSCSPISGHRSVSWYQQTPGQGLQFLFEYFSETQRNKGNFPGRFSGRQFSNSRSEMNVSTLELGDSALYLCASSPNKQGNGEKLFFGSGTQLSVL.

This chain uses TRBV24-1 with TRBJ1-4; 7 bases agree with TRBD1. The CDR3 extends over 16 amino acids. Unmatched junction bases numbered 10, after V lost 4 bases and J lost 6 bases. Germline loops: CDR1 KGHDR, CDR2 SFDVKD. DNA for the CDR3: TGTGCCACCAGTGACAACGGACAGGAGAGGGATGAAAAACTGTTTTTT. It yields the protein CATSDNGQERDEKLFF.

This chain joins TRBV20-1 and TRBJ2-3, with D maybe TRBD1 (6 bases). This CDR3 region has 11 residues. Trimming took off 5 bases at V and 4 bases at J, with 7 bases between the two ends. Germline V gene sequence: CDR1 DFQATT, CDR2 SNEGSKA (reference sequence). The CDR3 nucleotides are TGCAGTGCTGAGGGGGCAGATACGCAGTATTTT. Translated: CSAEGADTQYF.

This rearrangement joins TRBV5-1 to TRBJ2-6; no clear D gene. Trimming shortened V by 4 bases and J by 0 bases, and 8 bases separated the two germline ends. Germline V gives CDR1 SGHRS, CDR2 YFSETQ. This CDR3 contains 15 residues. CDR3 loop: CASSPHNSGANVLTF. The CDR3 nucleotides are TGCGCCAGCAGCCCGCACAACTCTGGGGCCAACGTCCTGACTTTC.

This clone was counted a single time. The genes are TRBV27 and TRBJ1-4; no clear D gene. Trimming left V 5 bases short and J 7 bases short, with 14 bases between. Per germline, CDR1 MNHEY and CDR2 SMNVEV (reference sequence). This CDR3 region has 14 residues. CDR3 amino acids: CASSTGGNSEKLFF. CDR3 DNA: TGTGCCAGCAGTACGGGAGGGAATAGTGAAAAACTGTTTTTT.

This clone occurred once. This rearrangement joins TRBV28 to TRBJ1-1; the D gene is possibly TRBD1 (6 bases). CDR1 and CDR2 (germline): MDHEN, SYDVKM. Trimming removed 7 bases at V and 1 base at J, with 19 bases between. The CDR3 is 16 residues long. The chain's CDR3 is CASTTWAGAKNTEAFF. DNA of the CDR3: TGTGCCAGCACCACATGGGCGGGGGCCAAGAACACTGAAGCTTTCTTT.

This clone was seen ten or more times. V is TRBV5-6 and J is TRBJ1-6, with D unclear. Trimming cost V 0 bases and J 8 bases, with 9 bases left between them. The CDR3 has 14 residues. The germline gives CDR1 SGHDT, CDR2 YYEEEE. CDR3 amino acids: CASSLVGSHSPLHF. CDR3 nucleotides: TGTGCCAGCAGCTTGGTCGGTAGTCATTCACCCCTCCACTTT.

CDR3 nucleotide sequence: TGTGCCAGCACCTCCACAGGGGCGGGGGAAAAACTGTTTTTT. Translation: CASTSTGAGEKLFF. The chain carries TRBV28 and TRBJ1-4; TRBD1 aligns across 7 bases. With 7 bases clipped from V and 8 bases from J, the junction kept 10 bases outside the gene matches. Germline-derived CDR1 and CDR2 are MDHEN and SYDVKM. This CDR3 spans 14 amino acids.